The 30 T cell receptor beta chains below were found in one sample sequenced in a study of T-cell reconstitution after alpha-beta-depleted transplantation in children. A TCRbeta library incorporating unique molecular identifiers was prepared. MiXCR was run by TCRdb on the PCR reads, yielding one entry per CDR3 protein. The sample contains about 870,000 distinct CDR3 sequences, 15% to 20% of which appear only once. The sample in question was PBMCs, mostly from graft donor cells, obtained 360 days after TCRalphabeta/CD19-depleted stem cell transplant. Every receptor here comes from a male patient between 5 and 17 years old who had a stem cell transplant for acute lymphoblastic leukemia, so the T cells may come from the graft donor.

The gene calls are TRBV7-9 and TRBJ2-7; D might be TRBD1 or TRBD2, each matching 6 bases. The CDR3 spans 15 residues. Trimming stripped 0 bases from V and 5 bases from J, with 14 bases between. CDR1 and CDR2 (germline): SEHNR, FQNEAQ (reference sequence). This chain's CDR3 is CASSLAWGAQDEQYF. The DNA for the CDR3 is TGTGCCAGCAGCTTAGCTTGGGGGGCGCAGGACGAGCAGTACTTC.

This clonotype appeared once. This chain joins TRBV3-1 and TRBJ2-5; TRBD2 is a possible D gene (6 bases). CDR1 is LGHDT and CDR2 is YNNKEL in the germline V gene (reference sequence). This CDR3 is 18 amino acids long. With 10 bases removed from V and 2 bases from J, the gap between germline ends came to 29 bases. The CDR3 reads CAICQRRDLASAQETQYF. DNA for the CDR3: TGTGCCATCTGCCAAAGGAGGGACCTAGCTAGCGCGCAAGAGACCCAGTACTTC.

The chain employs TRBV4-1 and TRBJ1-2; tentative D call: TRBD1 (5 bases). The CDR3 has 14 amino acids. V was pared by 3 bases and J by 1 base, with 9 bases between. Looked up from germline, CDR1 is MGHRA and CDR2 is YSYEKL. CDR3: CASSQTGVNYGYTF. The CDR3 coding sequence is TGCGCCAGCAGCCAGACGGGGGTTAACTATGGCTACACCTTC.

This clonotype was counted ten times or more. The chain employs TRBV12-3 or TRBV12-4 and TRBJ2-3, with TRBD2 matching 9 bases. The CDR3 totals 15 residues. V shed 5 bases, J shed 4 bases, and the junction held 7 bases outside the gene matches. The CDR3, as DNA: TGTGCCAGCAGTCTTCTAGCGGGAACACCAGATACGCAGTATTTT. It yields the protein CASSLLAGTPDTQYF.

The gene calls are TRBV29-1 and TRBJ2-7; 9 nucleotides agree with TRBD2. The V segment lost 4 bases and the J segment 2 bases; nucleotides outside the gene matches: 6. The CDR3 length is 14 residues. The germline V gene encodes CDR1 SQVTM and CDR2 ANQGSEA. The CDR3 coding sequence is TGCAGCGTTGTCGGGACTAGCTTTACCTACGAGCAGTACTTC. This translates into CSVVGTSFTYEQYF.

In nucleotides, the CDR3 is TGTGCCATCACCGGCTTACAGCAGTACCAAGAGACCCAGTACTTC. It encodes CAITGLQQYQETQYF. The chain recombines TRBV10-3 with TRBJ2-5; D unresolved. V was pared by 7 bases and J by 0 bases, with 15 bases between. This CDR3 is built from 15 residues. The germline CDR1 and CDR2 sequences are ENHRY and SYGVKD.

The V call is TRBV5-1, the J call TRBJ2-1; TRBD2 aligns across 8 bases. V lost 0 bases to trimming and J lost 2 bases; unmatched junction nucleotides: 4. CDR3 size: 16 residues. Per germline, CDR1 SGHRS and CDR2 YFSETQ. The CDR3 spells CASSLGSGKTYNEQFF. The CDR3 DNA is TGCGCCAGCAGCTTGGGTAGCGGGAAAACCTACAATGAGCAGTTCTTC.

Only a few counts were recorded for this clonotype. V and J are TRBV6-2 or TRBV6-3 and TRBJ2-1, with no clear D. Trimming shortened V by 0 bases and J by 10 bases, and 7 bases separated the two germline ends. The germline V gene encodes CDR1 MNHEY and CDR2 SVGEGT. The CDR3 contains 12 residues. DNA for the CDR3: TGTGCCAGCAGTTACTCGTATGGCGAGCAGTTCTTC. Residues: CASSYSYGEQFF.

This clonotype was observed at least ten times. CDR3 nucleotides: TGTGCCAGCAGAGAGTCCTGGGGCTATAATTCACCCCTCCACTTT. This encodes CASRESWGYNSPLHF. The chain has TRBV27 and TRBJ1-6; D unresolved. The CDR3 extends over 15 amino acids. Trimming took 6 bases from V and 3 from J, leaving 12 bases between them. Germline values: CDR1 MNHEY, CDR2 SMNVEV (reference sequence).

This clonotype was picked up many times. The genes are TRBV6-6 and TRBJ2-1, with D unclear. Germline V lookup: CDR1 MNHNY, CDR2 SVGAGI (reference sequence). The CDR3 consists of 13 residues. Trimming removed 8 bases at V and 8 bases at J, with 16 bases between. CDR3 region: CASLGWARDEQFF. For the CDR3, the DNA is TGTGCCAGCTTGGGGTGGGCTAGGGATGAGCAGTTCTTC.

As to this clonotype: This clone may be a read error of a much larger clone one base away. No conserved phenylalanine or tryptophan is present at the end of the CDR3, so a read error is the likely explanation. CDR3 protein: CASSPFSQDEQYY. CDR3 DNA sequence: TGTGCCAGCTCACCCTTCTCCCAGGACGAGCAGTACTAC. The chain carries TRBV18 and TRBJ2-7; D gene uncertain. The CDR3 runs to 13 residues. CDR1 and CDR2 (germline): KGHSH, LQKENI. V was trimmed by 3 bases and J by 5 bases, leaving 11 bases between them.

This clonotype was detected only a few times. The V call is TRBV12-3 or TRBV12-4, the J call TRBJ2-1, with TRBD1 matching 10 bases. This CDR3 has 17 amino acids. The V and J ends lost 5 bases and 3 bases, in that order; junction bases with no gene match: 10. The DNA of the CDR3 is TGTGCCAGCAGTCCGACAGGGGGCTTCAGCGACTACAATGAGCAGTTCTTC. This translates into CASSPTGGFSDYNEQFF.

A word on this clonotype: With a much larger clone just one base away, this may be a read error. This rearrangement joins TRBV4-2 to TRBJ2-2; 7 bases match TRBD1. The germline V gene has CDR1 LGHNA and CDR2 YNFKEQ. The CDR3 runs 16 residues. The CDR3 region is CASGQMSGTDTGELFF. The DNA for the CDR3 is TGTGCCAGCGGCCAAATGAGTGGGACAGACACCGGGGAGCTGTTTTTT.

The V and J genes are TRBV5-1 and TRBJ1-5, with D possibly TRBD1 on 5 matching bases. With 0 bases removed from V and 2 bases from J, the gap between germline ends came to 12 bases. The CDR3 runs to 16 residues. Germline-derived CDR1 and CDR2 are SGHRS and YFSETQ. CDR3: CASSLAGQGGNQPQHF. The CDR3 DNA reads TGCGCCAGCAGCTTGGCCGGGCAGGGCGGCAATCAGCCCCAGCATTTT.

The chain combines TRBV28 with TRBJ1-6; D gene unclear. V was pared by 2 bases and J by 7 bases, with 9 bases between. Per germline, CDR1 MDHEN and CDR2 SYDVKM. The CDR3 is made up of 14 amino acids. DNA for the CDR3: TGTGCCAGCAGTTTACGGCAGACGAATTCACCCCTCCACTTT. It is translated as CASSLRQTNSPLHF.

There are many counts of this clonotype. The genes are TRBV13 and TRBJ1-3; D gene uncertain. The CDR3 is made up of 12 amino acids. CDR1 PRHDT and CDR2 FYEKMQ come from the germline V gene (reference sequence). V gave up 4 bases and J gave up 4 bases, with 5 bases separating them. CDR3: CASSSRGNTIYF. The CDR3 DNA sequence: TGTGCCAGCAGCTCGCGGGGAAACACCATATATTTT.

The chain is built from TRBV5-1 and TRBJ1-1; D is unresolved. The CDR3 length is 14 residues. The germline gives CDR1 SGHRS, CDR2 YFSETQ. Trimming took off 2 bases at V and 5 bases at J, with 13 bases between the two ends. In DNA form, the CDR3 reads TGCGCCAGCAGCTTTCACTTGGGTGGGACTGAAGCTTTCTTT. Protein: CASSFHLGGTEAFF.

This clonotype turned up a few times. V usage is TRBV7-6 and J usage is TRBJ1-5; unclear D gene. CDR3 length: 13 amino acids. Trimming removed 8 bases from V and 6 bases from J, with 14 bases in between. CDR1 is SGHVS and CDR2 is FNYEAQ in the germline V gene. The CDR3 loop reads CASATKEGQPQHF. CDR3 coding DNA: TGTGCCAGCGCGACTAAGGAGGGTCAGCCCCAGCATTTT.

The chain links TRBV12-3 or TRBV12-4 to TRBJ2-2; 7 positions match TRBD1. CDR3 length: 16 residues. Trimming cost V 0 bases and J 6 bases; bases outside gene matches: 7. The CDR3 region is CASSLARGGGSGELFF. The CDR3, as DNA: TGTGCCAGCAGTTTAGCCCGAGGGGGCGGGTCCGGGGAGCTGTTTTTT.

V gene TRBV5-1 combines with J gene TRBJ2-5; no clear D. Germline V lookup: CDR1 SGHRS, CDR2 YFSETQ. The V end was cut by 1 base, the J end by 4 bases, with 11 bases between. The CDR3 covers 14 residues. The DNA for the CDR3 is TGCGCCAGCAGCTTGAGATTCGTCTCAGAGACCCAGTACTTC. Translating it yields CASSLRFVSETQYF.

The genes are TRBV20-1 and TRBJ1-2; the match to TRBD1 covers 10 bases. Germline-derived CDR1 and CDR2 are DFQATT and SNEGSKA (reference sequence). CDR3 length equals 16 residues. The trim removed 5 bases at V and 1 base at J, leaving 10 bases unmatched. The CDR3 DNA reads TGCAGTGCTGGGGGGTGGGACAGGGGCCTTAACTATGGCTACACCTTC. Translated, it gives CSAGGWDRGLNYGYTF.

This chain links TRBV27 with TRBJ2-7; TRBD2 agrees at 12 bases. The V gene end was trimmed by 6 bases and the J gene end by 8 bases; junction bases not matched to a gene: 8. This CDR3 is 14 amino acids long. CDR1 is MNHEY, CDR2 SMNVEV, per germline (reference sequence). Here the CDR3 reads CASRRTSGKRQQYF. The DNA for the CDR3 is TGTGCCAGCAGGCGGACTAGCGGGAAGAGACAGCAGTACTTC.

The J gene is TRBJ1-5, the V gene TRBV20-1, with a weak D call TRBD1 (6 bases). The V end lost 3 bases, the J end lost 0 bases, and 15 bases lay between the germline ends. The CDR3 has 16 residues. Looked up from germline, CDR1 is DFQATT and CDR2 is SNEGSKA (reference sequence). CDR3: CSARDRIRYSNQPQHF. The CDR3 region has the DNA TGCAGTGCTAGGGACAGAATAAGATATAGCAATCAGCCCCAGCATTTT.

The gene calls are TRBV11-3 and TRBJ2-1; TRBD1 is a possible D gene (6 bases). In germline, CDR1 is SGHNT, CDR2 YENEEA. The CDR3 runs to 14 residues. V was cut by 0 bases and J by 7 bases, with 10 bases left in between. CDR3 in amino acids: CASSLEGRGNEQFF. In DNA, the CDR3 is TGTGCCAGCAGCTTAGAGGGCAGGGGAAATGAGCAGTTCTTC.

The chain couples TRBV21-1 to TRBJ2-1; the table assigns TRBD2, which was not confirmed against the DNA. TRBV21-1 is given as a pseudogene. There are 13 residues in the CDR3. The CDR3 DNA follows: TGTGCCGTGCTAGCGGGAGCCTACAATGAGCAGTTCTTC. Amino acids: CAVLAGAYNEQFF.

The chain's CDR3 is CASSPRVGMIYNEQFF. The DNA for the CDR3 is TGTGCCAGCAGCCCCCGTGTAGGGATGATCTACAATGAGCAGTTCTTC. The chain uses TRBV5-5 and TRBJ2-1; D unresolved. V lost 4 bases and J lost 3, with 17 bases in between. This CDR3 comprises 16 residues. CDR1 is SGHKS, CDR2 YYEKEE, per germline (reference sequence). Based on the CDR3 plus reference TRBV5-5 and TRBJ2-1, the full variable domain is DAGVTQSPTHLIKTRGQQVTLRCSPISGHKSVSWYQQVLGQGPQFIFQYYEKEERGRGNFPDRFSARQFPNYSSELNVNALLLGDSALYLCASSPRVGMIYNEQFFGPGTRLTVL.

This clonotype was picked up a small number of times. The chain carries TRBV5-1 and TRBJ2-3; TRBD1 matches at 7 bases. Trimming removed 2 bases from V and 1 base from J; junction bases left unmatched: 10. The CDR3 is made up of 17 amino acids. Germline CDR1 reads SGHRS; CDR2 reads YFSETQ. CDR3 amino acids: CASSLNIQGIGTDTQYF. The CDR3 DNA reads TGCGCCAGCAGCTTAAATATACAGGGGATCGGCACAGATACGCAGTATTTT.

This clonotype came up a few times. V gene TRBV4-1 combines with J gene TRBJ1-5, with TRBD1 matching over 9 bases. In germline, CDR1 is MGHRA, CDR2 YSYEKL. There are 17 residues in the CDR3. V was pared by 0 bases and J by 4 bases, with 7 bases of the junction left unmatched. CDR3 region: CASSQEGRGQGNQPQHF. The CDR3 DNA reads TGCGCCAGCAGCCAAGAAGGGCGGGGACAGGGAAATCAGCCCCAGCATTTT.

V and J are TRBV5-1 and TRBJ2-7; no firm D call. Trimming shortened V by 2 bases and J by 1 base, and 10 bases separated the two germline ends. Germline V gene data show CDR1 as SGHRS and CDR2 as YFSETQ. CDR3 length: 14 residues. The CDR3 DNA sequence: TGCGCCAGCAGCTTCGCCCCTCCGTCCTACGAGCAGTACTTC. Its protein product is CASSFAPPSYEQYF.

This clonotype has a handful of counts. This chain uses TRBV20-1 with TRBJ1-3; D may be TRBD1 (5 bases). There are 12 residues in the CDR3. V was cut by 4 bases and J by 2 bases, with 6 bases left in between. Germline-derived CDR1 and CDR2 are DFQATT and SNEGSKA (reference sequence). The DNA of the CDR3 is TGCAGTGCTAAGGGGCCTGGAAACACCATATATTTT. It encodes CSAKGPGNTIYF.